These T cell receptor beta chains were read from a single sample in a study of early T cells in non-severe SARS-CoV-2 infection. TCRdb re-analysed the 5' RACE reads in MiXCR, keeping a single row per CDR3 protein. The sample records around 57,000 distinct CDR3 sequences, 6% to 7% being singletons. Sequenced sample: whole blood. Receptor source: an adult who was a healthcare worker with PCR-confirmed SARS-CoV-2 infection or an uninfected control (not recorded which). Both conserved end residues are part of each CDR3. Each record gives: D gene, V gene, J gene, clone size, CDR3 DNA, CDR3 protein. D genes are given only for firm matches. The listing skips clone size in some rows; elsewhere it reads once, few, many or a size class.

>TRBD2|TRBV11-2|TRBJ2-3|many
TGTGCCAGCAGCCACACGGGGACTAGCGGGGGATCCGCGCCTACAGATACGCAGTATTTT
CASSHTGTSGGSAPTDTQYF
>NA|TRBV5-1|TRBJ2-7|few
TGCGCCAGCAGCTTGGTCACAGCCAACGAGCAGTACTTC
CASSLVTANEQYF
>NA|TRBV14|TRBJ1-1|many
TGTGCCAGCAGCCGAACCGGGAGAGACACTGAAGCTTTCTTT
CASSRTGRDTEAFF
>TRBD2|TRBV29-1|TRBJ2-3|many
TGCAGCGTTGGGACTAGTGGGACGGATACGCAGTATTTT
CSVGTSGTDTQYF
>NA|TRBV27|TRBJ2-1|few
TGTGCCAGCAGTCAGTCCGGGACGGCAAACTTAGAGCAGTTCTTC
CASSQSGTANLEQFF
>NA|TRBV12-3/TRBV12-4|TRBJ2-7|NA
TGTGCCAGCAGTTTACGCCGCGACGAGCAGTACTTC
CASSLRRDEQYF
>TRBD1|TRBV19|TRBJ2-7|NA
TGTGCCAGTAGTACCCTCCCGGGACAGTCCTACGAGCAGTACTTC
CASSTLPGQSYEQYF
>TRBD1|TRBV12-3/TRBV12-4|TRBJ2-1|NA
TGTGCCAGCAGTTTAGGGGGACAGGGGAATGAGCAGTTCTTC
CASSLGGQGNEQFF
>TRBD1|TRBV6-6|TRBJ2-7|NA
TGTGCCAGCAGTGACAGGGGGACATTGGATCCCTACGAGCAGTACTTC
CASSDRGTLDPYEQYF
>NA|TRBV7-9|TRBJ1-1|few
TGTGCCAGCAGCTTAACCGAGAACACTGAAGCTTTCTTT
CASSLTENTEAFF
>NA|TRBV5-4|TRBJ2-7|many
TGTGCCAGCAGCCTGACTAGATCTGGCGAGCAGTACTTC
CASSLTRSGEQYF
>NA|TRBV7-2|TRBJ2-1|many
TGTGCCAGCAGCTTCGAACGCTTATACCAGTTCTTC
CASSFERLYQFF